The next 27 T cell receptor beta chains were all read from a single sample in a study of blood T cell repertoires in COVID-19. Using immunoSEQ multiplex PCR, the repertoire was profiled, and TCRdb retains in-frame clones only, with some absent. The table records 300,000 to 400,000 clones, roughly 85% of them present only once. The sequenced sample consisted of peripheral blood. Receptor source: a human donor in a cohort sampled during active COVID-19.

The chain has TRBV5-4 and TRBJ2-4; D is possibly TRBD2 (6 bases). This CDR3 comprises 17 residues. Germline assignment: CDR1 SGHNT and CDR2 YYREEE (reference sequence). V was cut by 4 bases and J by 0 bases, with 17 bases left in between. CDR3 protein: CASSLATASLAKNIQYF. The CDR3 DNA reads as TGTGCCAGCAGCCTAGCGACAGCTTCCTTAGCCAAAAACATTCAGTACTTC.

The chain joins TRBV6-4 to TRBJ2-1; 11 bases align to TRBD2. The germline gives CDR1 MRHNA, CDR2 SNTAGT. The J segment lost 11 bases and the V segment lost 3 bases, leaving 15 bases of the junction unmatched. This CDR3 spans 17 amino acids. The CDR3 reads CASSELAGAAGVGKQFF. The DNA of the CDR3 is TGTGCCAGCAGTGAACTAGCGGGGGCCGCTGGGGTTGGGAAGCAGTTCTTC.

The chain employs TRBV6-5 and TRBJ1-3; D ambiguous. The CDR3 runs to 13 residues. Germline V gene sequence: CDR1 MNHEY, CDR2 SVGAGI. Deletions cut 8 bases from V and 4 bases from J, with 12 bases between. The CDR3 DNA sequence: TGTGCCAGCTCCGGGGTATCCGGAAACACCATATATTTT. It yields the protein CASSGVSGNTIYF.

The rearrangement uses TRBV11-3 and TRBJ2-1, with 7 bases aligning to TRBD2. Germline V CDR1 and CDR2: SGHNT, YENEEA. J lost 5 bases, V lost 3 bases, and 4 bases had no gene match. CDR3 length: 14 amino acids. The chain's CDR3 is CASSLTSLDNEQFF. The DNA of the CDR3 is TGTGCCAGCAGCTTGACTAGCTTAGACAATGAGCAGTTCTTC. The full variable domain, its missing parts supplied by reference TRBV11-3 and TRBJ2-1, is EAGVVQSPRYKIIEKKQPVAFWCNPISGHNTLYWYLQNLGQGPELLIRYENEEAVDDSQLPKDRFSAERLKGVDSTLKIQPAELGDSAVYLCASSLTSLDNEQFFGPGTRLTVL.

A single count supports this clone. The CDR3 here is CASSGQVTLHF. The CDR3 nucleotides read TGTGCCAGCAGTGGTCAGGTCACCCTCCACTTT. The rearrangement joins TRBV2 to TRBJ1-6; no clear D gene. This CDR3 comprises 11 residues. CDR1 is SNHLY and CDR2 is FYNNEI in the germline V gene. The V end was cut by 4 bases, the J end by 14 bases, with 9 bases between. Full variable domain (outside the CDR3, taken from reference TRBV2 and TRBJ1-6): EPEVTQTPSHQVTQMGQEVILRCVPISNHLYFYWYRQILGQKVEFLVSFYNNEISEKSEIFDDQFSVERPDGSNFTLKIRSTKLEDSAMYFCASSGQVTLHFGNGTRLTVT.

The chain carries TRBV10-3 and TRBJ1-1; 7 bases are a match to TRBD1. CDR1 ENHRY and CDR2 SYGVKD come from the germline V gene. V was clipped by 6 bases and J by 1 base; unmatched bases: 8. The CDR3 is 15 amino acids. CDR3 protein: CAIRRQGETNTEAFF. For the CDR3, the DNA is TGTGCCATCAGACGACAGGGAGAAACGAACACTGAAGCTTTCTTT.

The rearrangement links TRBV18 to TRBJ1-1; no reliable D call. The V gene's germline CDR1 is KGHSH and CDR2 LQKENI. This CDR3 is 15 amino acids long. V lost 2 bases and J lost 3, with 13 bases in between. CDR3 in amino acids: CASSPVGEGDTEAFF. CDR3 sequence (DNA): TGTGCCAGCTCACCAGTTGGGGAGGGAGACACTGAAGCTTTCTTT.

This sequence joins TRBV2 and TRBJ1-2; possible D gene TRBD1, 6 bases. The CDR3 is 13 amino acids. The germline gives CDR1 SNHLY, CDR2 FYNNEI. The V end was cut by 3 bases, the J end by 5 bases, with 10 bases between. CDR3 DNA sequence: TGTGCCAGCAGTGAGGACAGCGAATATGGCTACACCTTC. Translated, it gives CASSEDSEYGYTF.

V usage is TRBV19 and J usage is TRBJ1-2; 11 bases are a match to TRBD1. J was trimmed by 4 bases and V by 5 bases; bases with no gene match: 6. Germline V gene sequence: CDR1 LNHDA, CDR2 SQIVND (reference sequence). This CDR3 has 15 amino acids. The CDR3: CASSGRDRGAYGYTF. In DNA, the CDR3 is TGTGCCAGTAGTGGCCGGGACAGGGGGGCCTATGGCTACACCTTC.

The chain uses TRBV6-1 and TRBJ2-3; TRBD1 is a possible D gene (6 bases). CDR3 length: 15 amino acids. Germline V gene data show CDR1 as MNHNS and CDR2 as SASEGT. The V and J ends lost 3 bases and 2 bases respectively, with 12 bases between them. The CDR3 loop reads CASSEGQFYTDTQYF. CDR3 sequence (DNA): TGTGCCAGCAGTGAGGGACAATTCTACACAGATACGCAGTATTTT.

The chain has TRBV4-2 and TRBJ2-3, with 14 bases identical to TRBD2. V lost 1 base, J lost 6 bases, and 6 bases stayed unmatched. The CDR3 is made up of 17 amino acids. CDR1 is LGHNA, CDR2 YNFKEQ, per germline. The CDR3: CASSQAWTSGGYDTQYF. CDR3 coding DNA: TGTGCCAGCAGCCAAGCTTGGACTAGCGGGGGGTATGATACGCAGTATTTT.

The rearrangement joins TRBV2 to TRBJ1-6, with TRBD1 matching 10 bases. The ends lost 7 bases at V and 10 bases at J; junction bases unmatched: 4. The CDR3 extends over 13 amino acids. The germline gives CDR1 SNHLY, CDR2 FYNNEI. For the CDR3, the DNA is TGTGCCAGCAACGACAGGGGGCAATCACCCCTCCACTTT. It encodes CASNDRGQSPLHF.

This sequence joins TRBV18 and TRBJ1-5; D is perhaps TRBD1 (5 bases). This CDR3 is built from 14 residues. The germline V gene has CDR1 KGHSH and CDR2 LQKENI. Trimming took off 5 bases at V and 2 bases at J, with 10 bases between the two ends. CDR3: CASSSRDGNQPQHF. CDR3 DNA: TGTGCCAGCTCATCCAGGGATGGCAATCAGCCCCAGCATTTT. The variable domain in full, with the rest retrieved from reference TRBV18 and TRBJ1-5, is NAGVMQNPRHLVRRRGQEARLRCSPMKGHSHVYWYRQLPEEGLKFMVYLQKENIIDESGMPKERFSAEFPKEGPSILRIQQVVRGDSAAYFCASSSRDGNQPQHFGDGTRLSIL.

The J gene is TRBJ2-1, the V gene TRBV9; D uncertain. Germline-derived CDR1 and CDR2 are SGDLS and YYNGEE. V lost 0 bases, J lost 6 bases, and 7 bases lay in between. CDR3 length equals 13 residues. CDR3 sequence reads: CASSVGRVNEQFF. The CDR3 DNA reads TGTGCCAGCAGCGTAGGAAGAGTCAATGAGCAGTTCTTC.

In this sample, this clone turned up a few times. The chain has TRBV2 and TRBJ1-2; 7 bases agree with TRBD1. The CDR3 contains 15 residues. V gave up 8 bases and J gave up 1 base; unmatched junction bases: 10. Germline V gene lookup returns CDR1 SNHLY and CDR2 FYNNEI. The chain's CDR3 is CASQKGTAFNYGYTF. The CDR3 nucleotides read TGTGCCAGCCAAAAAGGGACAGCTTTTAACTATGGCTACACCTTC.

This rearrangement joins TRBV27 to TRBJ1-5; the D is unclear. The V gene's germline CDR1 is MNHEY and CDR2 SMNVEV (reference sequence). V was shortened by 0 bases and J by 6 bases, with 12 bases between the two germline ends. CDR3 length: 15 amino acids. DNA for the CDR3: TGTGCCAGCAGTTTATCCGGGAGTCTGAGTCAGCCCCAGCATTTT. Encoded protein: CASSLSGSLSQPQHF.

This rearrangement joins TRBV5-6 to TRBJ1-4; possible D gene TRBD1, 5 bases. The V gene lost 5 bases and the J gene lost 4 bases, with 18 bases spanning the gap. Germline V gene sequence: CDR1 SGHDT, CDR2 YYEEEE. This CDR3 is built from 16 residues. The CDR3 spells CASSQGRGHYNEKLFF. The DNA of the CDR3 is TGTGCCAGCAGTCAGGGTCGCGGACACTATAATGAAAAACTGTTTTTT.

The V call is TRBV20-1, the J call TRBJ1-2; D is undetermined. CDR3 length: 11 amino acids. Germline V gene sequence: CDR1 DFQATT, CDR2 SNEGSKA (reference sequence). Trimming stripped 0 bases from V and 8 bases from J, with 7 bases between. The CDR3 nucleotides read TGCAGTGCTAGAGATCGAGGAGGCTACACCTTC. This gives the protein CSARDRGGYTF.

V gene TRBV21-1 combines with J gene TRBJ1-2; TRBD1, the D gene given by the table, was not confirmed from the DNA. TRBV21-1 is designated a pseudogene. The CDR3 length is 17 residues. The CDR3 here is CASSKELAGQGRYGYTF. The CDR3 DNA sequence: TGTGCCAGCAGCAAAGAACTGGCGGGACAGGGGAGATATGGCTACACCTTC.

This sequence joins TRBV28 and TRBJ2-1, with 9 bases identical to TRBD1. CDR1 is MDHEN, CDR2 SYDVKM, per germline. V lost 4 bases and J lost 8; bases outside the gene matches: 6. The CDR3 spans 14 residues. The CDR3 nucleotides are TGTGCCAGCAGTTGGAGGACAGGGGTGTATGAGCAGTTCTTC. It yields the protein CASSWRTGVYEQFF.

This clone was seen only a few times. The chain is built from TRBV6-4 and TRBJ2-2, with D tentatively TRBD1 (5 bases). The CDR3 totals 14 residues. V lost 3 bases to trimming and J lost 4 bases, with 9 bases between them. Germline CDR1 is MRHNA and CDR2 is SNTAGT. In DNA form, the CDR3 reads TGTGCCAGCAGTGATAAGGGGTCCACCGGGGAGCTGTTTTTT. This gives the protein CASSDKGSTGELFF.

V is TRBV5-4 and J is TRBJ1-4; 8 nucleotides line up with TRBD1. The CDR3 runs 15 residues. The ends lost 4 bases at V and 5 bases at J; junction bases unmatched: 7. Germline CDR1 SGHNT, CDR2 YYREEE (reference sequence). CDR3 amino acids: CASSVTGGGNEKLFF. CDR3 DNA sequence: TGTGCCAGCAGCGTCACAGGGGGAGGGAATGAAAAACTGTTTTTT.

This clone was seen a handful of times. This chain joins TRBV3-1 (or the pseudogene TRBV3-2) and TRBJ1-1; no firm D call. The germline V gene encodes CDR1 LGHDT and CDR2 YNNKEL (reference sequence). The CDR3 runs to 12 residues. With 4 bases removed from V and 11 bases from J, the gap between germline ends came to 14 bases. For the CDR3, the DNA is TGTGCCAGCAGCCTACGATCGGACTCGGCTTTCTTT. Amino acids: CASSLRSDSAFF.

V gene TRBV20-1 combines with J gene TRBJ2-2; 7 bases agree with TRBD2. CDR3 length equals 14 residues. The J segment lost 3 bases and the V segment lost 3 bases, leaving 4 bases of the junction unmatched. Germline lookup yields CDR1 DFQATT and CDR2 SNEGSKA (reference sequence). In DNA form, the CDR3 reads TGCAGTGCTAGTCCGGGGGGATACACCGGGGAGCTGTTTTTT. Amino acid sequence: CSASPGGYTGELFF.

The V gene is TRBV6-5, the J gene TRBJ1-1, with TRBD1 as a possible D gene (5 bases). CDR1 MNHEY and CDR2 SVGAGI come from the germline V gene. The CDR3 covers 15 residues. The ends were cut back, 6 bases at V and 1 base at J, with 15 bases in the middle. This CDR3 reads CASSQRGGTNTEAFF. The CDR3 DNA reads TGTGCCAGCAGCCAAAGGGGCGGGACGAACACTGAAGCTTTCTTT.

The genes are TRBV5-5 and TRBJ2-4; 8 nucleotides line up with TRBD1. This CDR3 has 18 amino acids. The V gene's germline CDR1 is SGHKS and CDR2 YYEKEE (reference sequence). V trimming: 2 bases; J trimming: 3 bases; junction bases outside the gene matches: 13. CDR3 sequence reads: CASSLADRGFPYKNIQYF. The CDR3 DNA reads TGTGCCAGCAGCTTAGCCGACAGGGGTTTTCCTTACAAAAACATTCAGTACTTC.

This chain connects TRBV6-4 to TRBJ1-1; no firm D call. CDR3 length: 14 amino acids. CDR1 MRHNA and CDR2 SNTAGT come from the germline V gene. Trimming removed 6 bases at V and 3 bases at J, with 14 bases between. CDR3 amino acids: CASSREDGDTEAFF. The DNA for the CDR3 is TGTGCCAGCAGCCGCGAGGATGGCGACACTGAAGCTTTCTTT.